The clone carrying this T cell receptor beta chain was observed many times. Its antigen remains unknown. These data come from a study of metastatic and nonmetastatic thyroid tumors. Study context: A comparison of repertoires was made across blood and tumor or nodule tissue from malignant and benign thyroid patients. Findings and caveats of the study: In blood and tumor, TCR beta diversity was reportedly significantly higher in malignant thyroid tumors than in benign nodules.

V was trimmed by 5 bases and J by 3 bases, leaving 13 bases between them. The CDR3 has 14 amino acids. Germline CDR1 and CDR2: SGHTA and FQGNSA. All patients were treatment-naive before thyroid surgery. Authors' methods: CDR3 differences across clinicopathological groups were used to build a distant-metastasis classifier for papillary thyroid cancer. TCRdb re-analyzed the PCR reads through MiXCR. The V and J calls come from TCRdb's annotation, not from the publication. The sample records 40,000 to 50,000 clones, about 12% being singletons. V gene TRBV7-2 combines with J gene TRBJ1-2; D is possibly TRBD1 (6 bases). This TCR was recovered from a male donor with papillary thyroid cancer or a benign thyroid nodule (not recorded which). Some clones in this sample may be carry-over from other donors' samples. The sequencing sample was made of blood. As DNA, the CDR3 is TGTGCCAGCAGCCGAAACAGGGTTTACTATGGCTACACCTTC. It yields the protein CASSRNRVYYGYTF.